Sequencing of this T cell receptor beta chain was carried out in a study of ipilimumab plus nivolumab after autologous stem cell transplantation. Ipilimumab, 1 mg/kg, started 14 to 28 days after autologous transplant. Patients got 3 mg/kg IV nivolumab weeks 1, 4, 7, 10, then biweekly through week 26. Germline V CDR1 and CDR2: MNHNS, SASEGT. This CDR3 region has 14 residues. With V trimmed by 6 bases and J by 8 bases, 7 bases remained unmatched. TCRdb's copy holds only in-frame clones and misses some; the assay was immunoSEQ multiplex PCR. The sample lists under 25,000 clones, around 82% seen once, with about 6.8% in the top ten. As for this clone: Its antigen remains unidentified.

Study conclusions and caveats: Per the authors, repertoire, Treg and microbiota data justify further study.

The chain employs TRBV6-1 and TRBJ2-3; 11 bases agree with TRBD2. This receptor was obtained from a male donor with diffuse large B-cell lymphoma. The sequencing here drew on PBMCs, taken in a trial of ipilimumab plus nivolumab as post-transplant consolidation. CDR3 loop: CASRGTSGPGTQYF. The CDR3 region has the DNA TGTGCCAGCAGGGGGACTAGCGGTCCAGGTACGCAGTATTTT.